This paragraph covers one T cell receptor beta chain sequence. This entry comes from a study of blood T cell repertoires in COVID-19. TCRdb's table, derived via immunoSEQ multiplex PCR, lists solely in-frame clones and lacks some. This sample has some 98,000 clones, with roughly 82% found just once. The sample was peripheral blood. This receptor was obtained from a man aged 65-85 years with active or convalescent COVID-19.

CDR3 region: CASSDSMNTEAFF. Written as DNA, the CDR3 is TGTGCCAGCAGCGACAGCATGAACACTGAAGCTTTCTTT. The J gene is TRBJ1-1, the V gene TRBV12-3 or TRBV12-4, with D possibly TRBD1 on 5 matching bases. CDR3 length: 13 residues. With 6 bases removed from V and 0 bases from J, the gap between germline ends came to 8 bases.